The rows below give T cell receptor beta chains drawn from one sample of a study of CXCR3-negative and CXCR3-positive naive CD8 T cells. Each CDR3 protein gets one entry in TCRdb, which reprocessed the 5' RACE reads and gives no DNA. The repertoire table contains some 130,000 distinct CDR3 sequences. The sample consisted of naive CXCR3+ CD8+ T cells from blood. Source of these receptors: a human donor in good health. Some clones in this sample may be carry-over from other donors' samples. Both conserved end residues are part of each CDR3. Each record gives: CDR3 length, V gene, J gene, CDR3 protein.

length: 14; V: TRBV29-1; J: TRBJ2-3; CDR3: CSVAGGRAVDTQYF
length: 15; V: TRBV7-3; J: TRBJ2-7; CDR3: CASSLMAAGTREQYF
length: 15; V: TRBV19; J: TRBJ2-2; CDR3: CASSIGIGNTGELFF
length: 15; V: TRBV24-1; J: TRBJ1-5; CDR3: CATSDRTGTYQPQHF
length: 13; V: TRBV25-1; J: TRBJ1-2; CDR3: CASSEGIGYGYTF
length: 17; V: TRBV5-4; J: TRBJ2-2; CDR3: CASSFYPGTGEGGELFF
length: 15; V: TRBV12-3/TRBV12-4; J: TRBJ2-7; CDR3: CASSLARGTTYEQYF
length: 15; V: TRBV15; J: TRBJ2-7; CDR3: CATSSESGSAYEQYF
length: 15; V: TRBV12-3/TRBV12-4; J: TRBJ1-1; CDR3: CASLLRGGMGTEAFF
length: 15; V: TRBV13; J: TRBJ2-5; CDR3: CASSPRTQQVGTQYF
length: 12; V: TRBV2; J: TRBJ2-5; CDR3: CASKHYAETQYF
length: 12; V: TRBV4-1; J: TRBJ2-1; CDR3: CASRQDYNEQFF
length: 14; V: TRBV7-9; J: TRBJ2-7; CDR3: CASSSTLAPVEQYF
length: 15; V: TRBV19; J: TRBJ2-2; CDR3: CASSLLTGTTGELFF
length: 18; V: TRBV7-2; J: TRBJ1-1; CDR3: CASSLAIQWGAMNTEAFF